This TCR beta chain was recorded in a study of cytomegalovirus exposure and HLA in healthy donors. Findings and caveats of the study: An Asian-associated ancestry cluster reportedly showed fewer N-insertions than the approximately 650-donor mean in a later analysis.

Of note for this clone: What it binds is unknown.

13 Jbeta primers and 60 Vbeta primers were used for the PCR. Produced via immunoSEQ multiplex PCR; TCRdb's table is partial and in-frame only. In the table there are under 150,000 clones, 70% to 85% of which are singletons. Trimming pared 2 bases from V and 9 bases from J, leaving 11 bases between. Germline V CDR1 and CDR2: MNHNY, SVGAGI (reference sequence). This CDR3 has 13 amino acids. This sequence was found in a male donor in good health and CMV-seronegative. The sequenced material came from PBMCs. The chain joins TRBV6-6 to TRBJ2-1, with a possible D match to TRBD2 (6 bases). Here the CDR3 DNA reads TGTGCCAGCAGTTACGGAGGGGCGGCTGAGCAGTTCTTC. Protein product: CASSYGGAAEQFF.